This T cell receptor beta chain is drawn from a study of shared clonotypes between healthy human individuals (dated by TCRdb to the early 2020s). Study-wide context: Three men and a couple of women, aged 18 to 49 years, made up the cohort. To estimate repertoire size and how much clonotypes are shared between individuals, the study performed deep sequencing of blood TCR repertoires from a few healthy adults. For each donor, three plates each were used for CD4 naive and CD4 memory, two plates were used for CD8 naive, and one plate was used for CD8 memory. To increase sequencing depth and limit assay-specific biases, different laboratories used diverse techniques to prepare libraries and sequence TCR repertoires. Leukapheresis yielded between about 0.9 and 9.5 billion PBMCs per donor.

Measured from the cysteine to the phenylalanine, the CDR3 is 15 residues long. The CDR3 DNA has 45 bases and is translated from base 1. The germline ends are 8 bases apart after V is trimmed by 1 base and J by 0 bases. From a lookup of the germline V gene (reference sequence), CDR1 and CDR2 are MNHEY and SMNVEV. Study-wide conclusions, independent of this receptor: Across a few donors, 5% to 6% of naive CD4, 3% to 3.5% of naive CD8, around 2.5% of memory CD4, and around 0.4% of memory CD8 clonotypes were shared. Because the study included a small number of donors, the genetic and exposure-history diversity represented was limited. Naive subsets generally had larger estimated clonotype richness than memory subsets. Pairwise subsampling indicated that sequencing depth was expected to affect the degree of clonotype sharing among donors. Sampling was limited to blood, and TCR repertoires in tissue likely differ from TCR repertoires in blood. Clonotypes shared by all four sorted-subset donors showed higher generation probabilities than non-shared clonotypes. Rarefaction of sorted-subset datasets indicated incomplete sequencing despite the large sequencing depth.

Using the deep immunoSEQ assay, multiplex PCR amplified TCR CDR3 regions from genomic DNA. Extracted genomic DNA from each cell subset was distributed evenly across all wells of several immunoSEQ 96-well plates, and each plate was treated as a replicate. For sorted subsets, each replicate PCR was loaded with around 200 ng genomic DNA, equivalent to some 27,000 T cell genomes. The purified libraries were quantified using a Qubit 3.0 fluorometer, sized with a Bioanalyzer 2100, and then quantified again using the KAPA Library Quantification kit. Each immunoSEQ 96-well plate was sequenced on its own single-read 150-cycle Illumina NextSeq 550 flow cell. Processing in the source paper ran as follows. Because the immunoSEQ output included only junctional sequences and no quality scores, the filtering could not be the same as the filtering used for full-length reads. To assign V/J genes and CDR3, sequences were annotated against IMGT germline references using PyIR, a Python wrapper for IgBLAST v1.9. Reads were removed for weak V/J assignments (E-value above 1e-6), missing CDR3, stop codons, out-of-frame junctions, or ambiguous translated residues. V3J clonotypes were defined by identical inferred V gene, J gene, and CDR3 amino acid sequence. Percentage overlap between repertoires was computed as shared unique clonotypes divided by the size of the smaller repertoire. Three approaches were used to assess repertoire richness: RTK rarefaction, the Chao1 estimator, and Recon v2.1 estimates of unobserved clonotypes. Generation probabilities for all TCRbeta clonotypes obtained by the gDNA method from a handful of donors were computed using OLGA. TCRdb re-hosts the immuneACCESS table, in-frame sequences only. Its copies lack some clones; in the studies checked, an unresolved V gene accounts for under half of them, and the cause for the rest is not known. V, J and clone size were drawn from that table, and D and trimming were deduced from the DNA. A total of around 550,000 clones appear in this sample, about 95% of them only once. The top ten clonotypes cover around 0.12% of the sample.

Concerning this clone itself: This receptor's antigen is unknown. The input lacks base qualities; no much larger clone sits a single base away.

CD8 naive samples were CD45RO-negative cells positively selected for CCR7, giving a CD45RA+CCR7+ population that excluded TemRA cells. Donors were healthy HIV-negative adults with no recently reported acute infections or vaccinations. Every donor was a Caucasian adult living in Nashville, Tennessee, USA. Blood was obtained by leukapheresis, after which PBMCs were separated by Ficoll-Histopaque density gradient centrifugation and cryopreserved in liquid nitrogen vapor phase. Analytical flow cytometry was used to check the purity and quantity of every magnetically sorted T cell population. Genomic DNA was isolated from every sorted fraction and measured by UV absorbance on a Nanodrop 2000c.

This chain is built from TRBV27 and TRBJ2-3; the D segment cannot be called with confidence. The sequence came from a woman aged 30 to 39 in good health. Sample: naive CD8+ T cells sorted from blood. Taken with the paper, the label for cell subset or site translates to: CD45RA+CCR7+. The CDR3 in this case is CASSLWSPSTDTQYF. At the DNA level, the sequence is TGTGCCAGCAGTTTATGGAGTCCTAGCACAGATACGCAGTATTTT.